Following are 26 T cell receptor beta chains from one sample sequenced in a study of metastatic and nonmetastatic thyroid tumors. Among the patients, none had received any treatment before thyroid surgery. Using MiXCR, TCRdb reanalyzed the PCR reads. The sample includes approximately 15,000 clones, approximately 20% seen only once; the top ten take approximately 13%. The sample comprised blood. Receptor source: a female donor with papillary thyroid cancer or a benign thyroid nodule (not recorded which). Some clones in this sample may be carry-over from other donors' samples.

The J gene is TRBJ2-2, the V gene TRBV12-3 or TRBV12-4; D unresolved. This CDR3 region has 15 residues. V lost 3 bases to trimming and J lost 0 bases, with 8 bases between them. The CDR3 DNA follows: TGTGCCAGCAGTTTTGGGCAGGCGAACACCGGGGAGCTGTTTTTT. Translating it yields CASSFGQANTGELFF.

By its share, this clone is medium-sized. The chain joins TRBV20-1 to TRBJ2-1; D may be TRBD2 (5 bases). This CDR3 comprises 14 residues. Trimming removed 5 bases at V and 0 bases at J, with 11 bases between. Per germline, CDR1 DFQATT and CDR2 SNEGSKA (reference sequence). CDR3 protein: CSAWWESSYNEQFF. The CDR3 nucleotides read TGCAGTGCTTGGTGGGAGAGCTCCTACAATGAGCAGTTCTTC.

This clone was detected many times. The chain's CDR3 is CASSLGPTNEQFF. DNA of the CDR3: TGCGCCAGCAGCTTAGGGCCCACTAATGAGCAGTTCTTC. This chain joins TRBV5-1 and TRBJ2-1; D gene uncertain. This CDR3 contains 13 residues. CDR1 and CDR2 (germline): SGHRS, YFSETQ. Trimming took 2 bases from V and 7 from J, leaving 10 bases between them.

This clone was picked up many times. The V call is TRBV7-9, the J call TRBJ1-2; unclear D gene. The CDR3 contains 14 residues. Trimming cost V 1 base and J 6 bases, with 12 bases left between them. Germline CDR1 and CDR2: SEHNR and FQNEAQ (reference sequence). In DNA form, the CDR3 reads TGTGCCAGCAGCTTAGTAGGTCCATCCCATGGCTACACCTTC. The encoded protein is CASSLVGPSHGYTF.

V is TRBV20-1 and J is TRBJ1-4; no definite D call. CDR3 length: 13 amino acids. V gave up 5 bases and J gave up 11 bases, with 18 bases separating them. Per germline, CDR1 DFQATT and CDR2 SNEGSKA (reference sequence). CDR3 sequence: CSAPSPTDRKLFF. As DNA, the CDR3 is TGCAGTGCTCCTTCCCCTACGGACCGCAAACTGTTTTTT.

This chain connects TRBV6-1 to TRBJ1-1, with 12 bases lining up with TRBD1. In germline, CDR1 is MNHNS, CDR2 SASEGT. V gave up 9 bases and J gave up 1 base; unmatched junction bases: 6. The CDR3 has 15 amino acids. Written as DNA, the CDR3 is TGTGCCAGTCCCGGGACAGGGGGCCGGAACACTGAAGCTTTCTTT. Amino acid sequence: CASPGTGGRNTEAFF.

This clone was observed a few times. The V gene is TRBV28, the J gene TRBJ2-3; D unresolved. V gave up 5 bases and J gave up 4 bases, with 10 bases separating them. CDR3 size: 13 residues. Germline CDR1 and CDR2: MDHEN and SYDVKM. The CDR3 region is CASSVSESDTQYF. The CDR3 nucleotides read TGTGCCAGCAGTGTTAGTGAGTCAGATACGCAGTATTTT.

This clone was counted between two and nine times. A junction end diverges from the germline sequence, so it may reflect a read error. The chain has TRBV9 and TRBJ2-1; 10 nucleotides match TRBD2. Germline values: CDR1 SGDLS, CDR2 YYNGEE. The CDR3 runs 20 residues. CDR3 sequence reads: CASSVGRRTSGASSYNGQFF. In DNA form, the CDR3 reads TGTGCCAGCAGCGTCGGCCGCAGGACTAGCGGTGCAAGCTCCTACAATGGGCAGTTCTTC.

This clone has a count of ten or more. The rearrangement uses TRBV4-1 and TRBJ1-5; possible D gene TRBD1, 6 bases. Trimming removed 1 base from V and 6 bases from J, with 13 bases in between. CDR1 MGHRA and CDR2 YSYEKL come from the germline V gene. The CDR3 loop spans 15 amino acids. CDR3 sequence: CASSQGGQESQPQHF. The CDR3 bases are TGCGCCAGCAGCCAAGGGGGGCAGGAGAGTCAGCCCCAGCATTTT.

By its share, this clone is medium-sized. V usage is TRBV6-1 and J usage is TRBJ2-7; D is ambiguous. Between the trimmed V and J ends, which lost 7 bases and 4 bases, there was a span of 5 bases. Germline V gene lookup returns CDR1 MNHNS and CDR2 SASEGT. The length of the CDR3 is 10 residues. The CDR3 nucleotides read TGTGCCAGCAATGGGTACGAGCAGTACTTC. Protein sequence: CASNGYEQYF.

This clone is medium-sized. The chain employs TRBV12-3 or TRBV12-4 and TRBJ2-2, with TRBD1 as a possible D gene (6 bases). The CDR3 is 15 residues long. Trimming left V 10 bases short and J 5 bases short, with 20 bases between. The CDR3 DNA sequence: TGTGCCACCCTTAACCCCCCGAGGGGGACCGGGGAGCTGTTTTTT. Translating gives CATLNPPRGTGELFF.

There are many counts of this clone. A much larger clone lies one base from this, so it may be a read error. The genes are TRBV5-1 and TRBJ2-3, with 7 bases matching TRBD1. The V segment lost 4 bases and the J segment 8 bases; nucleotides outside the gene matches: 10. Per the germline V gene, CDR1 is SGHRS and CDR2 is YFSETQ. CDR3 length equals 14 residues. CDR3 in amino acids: CASSLATGSGTQYF. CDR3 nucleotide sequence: TGCGCCAGCAGCCTTGCGACAGGGTCAGGTACGCAGTATTTT.

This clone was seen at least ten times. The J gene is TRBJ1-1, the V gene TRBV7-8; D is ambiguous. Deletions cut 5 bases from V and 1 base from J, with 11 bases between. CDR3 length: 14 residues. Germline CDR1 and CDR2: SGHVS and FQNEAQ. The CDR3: CASSVLVTNTEAFF. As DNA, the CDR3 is TGTGCCAGCAGCGTGTTGGTCACGAACACTGAAGCTTTCTTT.

In DNA form, the CDR3 reads TGTGCCAGCAGTTCGGACGGGGCGGGAGTCTACAATGAGCAGTTCTTC. It yields the protein CASSSDGAGVYNEQFF. The J gene is TRBJ2-1, the V gene TRBV6-2 or TRBV6-3, with 7 bases that match TRBD2. CDR3 length: 16 residues. Losses at the gene ends were 4 bases for V and 3 bases for J; bases not matched to a gene: 9. Germline-derived CDR1 and CDR2 are MNHEY and SVGEGT.

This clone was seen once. CDR3 sequence: CASSKRTVRIEQYF. DNA for the CDR3: TGTGCCAGCAGCAAGAGAACCGTTCGGATCGAGCAGTACTTC. The V and J genes are TRBV11-2 and TRBJ2-7; D unresolved. CDR1 SGHAT and CDR2 FQNNGV come from the germline V gene. Trimming shortened V by 5 bases and J by 6 bases, and 17 bases separated the two germline ends. The CDR3 covers 14 residues.

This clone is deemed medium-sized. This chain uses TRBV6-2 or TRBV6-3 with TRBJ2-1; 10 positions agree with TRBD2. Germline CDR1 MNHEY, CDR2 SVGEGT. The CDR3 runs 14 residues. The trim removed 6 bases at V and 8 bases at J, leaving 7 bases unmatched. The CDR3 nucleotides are TGTGCCAGCAGGCCTGCTAGCGGGAGCCATGAGCAGTTCTTC. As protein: CASRPASGSHEQFF.

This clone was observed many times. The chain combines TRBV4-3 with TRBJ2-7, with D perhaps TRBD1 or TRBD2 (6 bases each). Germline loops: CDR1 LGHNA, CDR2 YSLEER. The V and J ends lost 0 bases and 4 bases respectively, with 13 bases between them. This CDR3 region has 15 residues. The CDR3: CASSQDGTGRYEQYF. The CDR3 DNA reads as TGCGCCAGCAGCCAAGATGGCACAGGGAGGTACGAGCAGTACTTC.

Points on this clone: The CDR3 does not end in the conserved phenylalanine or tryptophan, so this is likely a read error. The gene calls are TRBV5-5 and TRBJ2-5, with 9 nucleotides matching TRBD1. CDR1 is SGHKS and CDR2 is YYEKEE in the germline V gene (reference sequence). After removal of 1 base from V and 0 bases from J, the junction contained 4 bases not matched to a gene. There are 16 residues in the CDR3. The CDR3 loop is CASSLPGTGYQETQYL. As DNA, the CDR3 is TGTGCCAGCAGCTTGCCCGGGACAGGGTACCAAGAGACCCAGTACCTC.

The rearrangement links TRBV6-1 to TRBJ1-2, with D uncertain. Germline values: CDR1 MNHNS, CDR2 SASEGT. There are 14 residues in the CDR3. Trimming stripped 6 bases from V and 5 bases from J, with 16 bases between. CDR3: CASSDAGDGYGYTF. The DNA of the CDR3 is TGTGCCAGCAGCGACGCGGGCGATGGGTATGGCTACACCTTC.

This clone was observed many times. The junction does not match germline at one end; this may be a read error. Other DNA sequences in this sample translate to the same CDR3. CDR3 in DNA: TGTGCCAGCAGCCTAGCGGGAGTTGGGACCGGGGAGCTGTTTTTT. Its protein product is CASSLAGVGTGELFF. V is TRBV7-8 and J is TRBJ2-2; 10 bases map to TRBD2. Germline V gene lookup returns CDR1 SGHVS and CDR2 FQNEAQ. This CDR3 is 15 amino acids long. Using reference TRBV7-8 and TRBJ2-2 for the parts outside the CDR3, the full variable domain is GAGVSQSPRYKVAKRGQDVALRCDPISGHVSLFWYQQALGQGPEFLTYFQNEAQLDKSGLPSDRFFAERPEGSVSTLKIQRTQQEDSAVYLCASSLAGVGTGELFFGEGSRLTVL.

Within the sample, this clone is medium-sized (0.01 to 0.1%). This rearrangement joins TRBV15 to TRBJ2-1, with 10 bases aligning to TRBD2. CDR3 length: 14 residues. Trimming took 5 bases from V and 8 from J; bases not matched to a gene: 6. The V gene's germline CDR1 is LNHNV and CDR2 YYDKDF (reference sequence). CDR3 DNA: TGTGCCACCAGCGATCTAGCGGGAGTAGATGAGCAGTTCTTC. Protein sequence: CATSDLAGVDEQFF.

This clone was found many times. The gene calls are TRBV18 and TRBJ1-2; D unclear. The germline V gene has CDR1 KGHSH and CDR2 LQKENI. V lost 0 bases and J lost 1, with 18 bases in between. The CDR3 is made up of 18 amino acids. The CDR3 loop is CASSPPIQEKTNNYGYTF. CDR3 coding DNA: TGTGCCAGCTCACCACCCATCCAGGAGAAGACAAATAACTATGGCTACACCTTC.

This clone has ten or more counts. The chain's CDR3 is CASSKTGTSGMSGTDTQYF. In nucleotides, the CDR3 is TGTGCCAGCAGCAAGACCGGGACTAGCGGGATGTCCGGCACAGATACGCAGTATTTT. J is TRBJ2-3 and V is TRBV21-1; the table's D call of TRBD2 was not tested on the DNA. TRBV21-1 is noted as a pseudogene. This CDR3 contains 19 residues.

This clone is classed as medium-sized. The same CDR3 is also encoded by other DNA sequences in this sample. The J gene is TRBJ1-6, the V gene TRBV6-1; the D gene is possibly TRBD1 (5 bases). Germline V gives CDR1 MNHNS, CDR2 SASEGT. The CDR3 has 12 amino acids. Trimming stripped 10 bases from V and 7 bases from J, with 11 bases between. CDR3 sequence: CATRAGNSPLHF. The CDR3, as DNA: TGTGCCACCAGGGCGGGAAATTCACCCCTCCACTTT.

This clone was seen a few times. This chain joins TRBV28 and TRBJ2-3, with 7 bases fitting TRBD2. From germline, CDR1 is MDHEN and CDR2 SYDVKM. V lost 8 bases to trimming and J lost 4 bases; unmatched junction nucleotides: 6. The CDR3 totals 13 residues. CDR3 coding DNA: TGTGCCAGCTTGAGCGGGACGCCAGATACGCAGTATTTT. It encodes CASLSGTPDTQYF.

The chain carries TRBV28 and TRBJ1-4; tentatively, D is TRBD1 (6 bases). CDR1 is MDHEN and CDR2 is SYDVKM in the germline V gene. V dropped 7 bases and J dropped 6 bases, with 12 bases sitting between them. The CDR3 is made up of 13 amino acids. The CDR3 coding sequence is TGTGCCAGCATTCAGGGGCTAGATGAAAAACTGTTTTTT. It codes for CASIQGLDEKLFF.